This TCR beta chain is drawn from a study of monozygotic twins with cystic fibrosis. Study-level information: Approximately 3 micrograms of fragmented DNA underwent 15 PCR cycles for library preparation. Regarding the study as a whole: Unrelated CF individuals shared fewer identical clonotypes than monozygotic CF twins. Co-twins had the most similar V usage for 13 of 16 pairs, J for 8. Clonality was generally low (median about 0.01), higher in the most severe patients.

Only in-frame clones appear in the TCRdb table, and some are missing; sequencing was by immunoSEQ multiplex PCR. The data show roughly 4,800 clones, with around 96% seen just once and under 3.5% held by the top ten. Remarks on this clone: Its matching antigen is unknown.

This CDR3 contains 15 residues. V lost 4 bases to trimming and J lost 4 bases, with 14 bases between them. The germline V gene encodes CDR1 SGHRS and CDR2 YFSETQ. The chain combines TRBV5-1 with TRBJ1-4; D possibly corresponds to TRBD1 (5 bases). The sequence was collected from a boy aged 2 to 10 with cystic fibrosis. Specimen: blood. The CDR3 protein is CASSLDSLDNEKLFF. The CDR3 nucleotides read TGCGCCAGCAGCCTTGACAGCTTGGATAATGAAAAACTGTTTTTT.